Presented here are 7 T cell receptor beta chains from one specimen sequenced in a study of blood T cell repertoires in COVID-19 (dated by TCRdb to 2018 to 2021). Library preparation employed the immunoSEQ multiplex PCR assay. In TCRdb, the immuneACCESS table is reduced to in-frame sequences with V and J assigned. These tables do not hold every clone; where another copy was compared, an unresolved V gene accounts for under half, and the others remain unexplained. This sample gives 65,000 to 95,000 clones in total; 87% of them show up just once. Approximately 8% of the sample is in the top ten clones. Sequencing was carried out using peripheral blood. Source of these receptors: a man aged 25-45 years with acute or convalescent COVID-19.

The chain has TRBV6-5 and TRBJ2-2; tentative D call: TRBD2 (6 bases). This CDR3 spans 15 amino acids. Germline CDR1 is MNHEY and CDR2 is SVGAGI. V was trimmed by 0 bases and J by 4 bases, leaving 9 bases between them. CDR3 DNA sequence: TGTGCCAGCAGTTACTCGGGACTCTCCACCGGGGAGCTGTTTTTT. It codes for CASSYSGLSTGELFF.

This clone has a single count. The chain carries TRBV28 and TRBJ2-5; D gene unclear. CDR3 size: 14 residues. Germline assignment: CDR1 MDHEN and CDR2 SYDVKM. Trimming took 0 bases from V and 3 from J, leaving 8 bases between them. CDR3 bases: TGTGCCAGCAGTTTATGGGTAGTTAAAGAGACCCAGTACTTC. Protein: CASSLWVVKETQYF.

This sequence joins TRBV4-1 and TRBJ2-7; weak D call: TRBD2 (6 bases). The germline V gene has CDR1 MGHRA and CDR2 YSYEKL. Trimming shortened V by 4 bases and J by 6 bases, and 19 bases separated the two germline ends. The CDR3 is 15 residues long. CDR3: CASSPGGPRSAEQYF. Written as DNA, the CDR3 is TGCGCCAGCAGCCCCGGAGGGCCTAGATCGGCCGAGCAGTACTTC.

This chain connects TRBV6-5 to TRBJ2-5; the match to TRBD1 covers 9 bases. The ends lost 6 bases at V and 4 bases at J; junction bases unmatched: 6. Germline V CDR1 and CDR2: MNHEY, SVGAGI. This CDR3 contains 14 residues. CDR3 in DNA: TGTGCCAGCAGCCGAACAGGGGGCCCAGAGACCCAGTACTTC. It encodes CASSRTGGPETQYF.

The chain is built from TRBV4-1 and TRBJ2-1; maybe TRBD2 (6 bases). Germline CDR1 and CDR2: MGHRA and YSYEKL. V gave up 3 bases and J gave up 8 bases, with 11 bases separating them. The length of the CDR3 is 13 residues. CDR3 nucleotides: TGCGCCAGCAGCCAGACTAGATTCTATGAGCAGTTCTTC. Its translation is CASSQTRFYEQFF.

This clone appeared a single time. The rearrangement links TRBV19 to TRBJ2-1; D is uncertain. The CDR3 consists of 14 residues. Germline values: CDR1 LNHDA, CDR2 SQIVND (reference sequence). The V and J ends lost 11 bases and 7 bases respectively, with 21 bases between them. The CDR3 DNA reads TGTGCCGGCACTGAGCGTGGCTTTCTTAATGAGCAGTTCTTC. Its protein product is CAGTERGFLNEQFF.

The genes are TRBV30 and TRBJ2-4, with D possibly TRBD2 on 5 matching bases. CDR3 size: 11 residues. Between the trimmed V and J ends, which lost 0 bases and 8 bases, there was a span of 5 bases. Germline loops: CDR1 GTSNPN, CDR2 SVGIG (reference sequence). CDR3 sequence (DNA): TGTGCCTGGAGTGTGCGGGACATTCAGTACTTC. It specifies CAWSVRDIQYF.